Listed below are T cell receptor beta chains from one sample, sequenced in a study of glioma-infiltrating T cells. TCRdb passed the multiplex PCR reads through MiXCR, listing each CDR3 protein once. The data show 300,000 to 450,000 distinct CDR3 sequences, roughly two fifths seen once. Material for sequencing was glioma tissue, nonneoplastic brain tissue, or PBMCs (not recorded which). Receptor source: a human donor with low-grade glioma or glioblastoma, undergoing nonglioma brain surgery, or in good health (not recorded which). CDR3s include the opening cysteine and the closing phenylalanine or tryptophan. A D gene is named only where the DNA matches it firmly. Expanded clones are given a class, and other clones once, few, many or no size at all.

-	TRBJ2-5	-	TRBV2	TGTGCCAGCAGTGGAGTACTGAAGCAAGAGACCCAGTACTTC	CASSGVLKQETQYF
-	TRBJ2-1	-	TRBV4-3	TGCGCCAGCAGCCCTCTAGGGAGCGGATCCTACAATGAGCAGTTCTTC	CASSPLGSGSYNEQFF
-	TRBJ1-2	-	TRBV28	TGTGCCAGCAGTCCATTCACAGGGTCGAGGAATGGCTACAACTTC	CASSPFTGSRNGYNF
-	TRBJ2-5	-	TRBV2	TGTGCCACCAGCGCATTAACCGATCAAGAGACCCAGTACTTC	CATSALTDQETQYF
TRBD1	TRBJ1-1	few	TRBV14	TGTGCCAGCAGCCAACGATTTTCCTTCCCTGACAGGGGGGGATTTGAAGCTTTCTTT	CASSQRFSFPDRGGFEAFF
-	TRBJ1-1	once	TRBV4-1	TGCGCCAGCAGCCAGGGGACACCAGCGGGGGAAGCTCTCTTT	CASSQGTPAGEALF
-	TRBJ2-7	-	TRBV15	TGTGCCACCAGCAGAGATATCCGGGGCAGCGGACAGCTTACCTACGAGCAGTACTTC	CATSRDIRGSGQLTYEQYF
TRBD1	TRBJ2-7	many	TRBV6-1	TGTGCCAGCAGTCGACAGGGTCTCTACGAGCAGTACTTC	CASSRQGLYEQYF
-	TRBJ1-4	-	TRBV20-1	TGCAGTGCTAGTTCGGGGGCCAAGAATGAAAAACTGTTTTTT	CSASSGAKNEKLFF
-	TRBJ1-1	-	TRBV2	TGTGCCAGCAGGGAGGGATTCATGAACACTGAAGCTTTCTTT	CASREGFMNTEAFF
TRBD1	TRBJ2-3	few	TRBV5-4	TGTGCCAGCAGCAGCGACAGGGTACGGAGCACAGATACGCAGTATTTT	CASSSDRVRSTDTQYF
-	TRBJ2-1	-	TRBV4-1	TGCGCCAGCAGCCAATCCGCGCTAGCCGTCGATGAGCAGTTCTTC	CASSQSALAVDEQFF
TRBD1	TRBJ2-5	many	TRBV20-1	TGCAGTGCTAGCGATAACAGGGGGCAGGAGACCCAGTACTTC	CSASDNRGQETQYF
-	TRBJ1-2	-	TRBV6-6	TGTGCCAGTAGGCGCCTTCCCGAGGGGGGCTCTGGCTACACCTTC	CASRRLPEGGSGYTF
-	TRBJ2-7	-	TRBV20-1	TGCAGTGCTAGACACCCGAACTCCTACGAGCAGTACTTC	CSARHPNSYEQYF
-	TRBJ1-1	-	TRBV10-3	TGTGCCATCAATGAGTCGAAAGGGAGCACTGAAGCTTTCTTT	CAINESKGSTEAFF
TRBD1	TRBJ1-3	-	TRBV20-1	TGCAGTGCTAGGGCAGGGGGCTCTGGAAACACCACATATTTT	CSARAGGSGNTTYF
-	TRBJ2-7	-	TRBV7-2	TGTGCCAGCAGCTTATCACAGGAAACCTACGAGCAGTACTTC	CASSLSQETYEQYF
-	TRBJ1-4	-	TRBV27	TGTGCCAGCAGCCGTGGGGGGGGGGAGAGGTTTGAAAAACTGTTTTTT	CASSRGGGERFEKLFF
TRBD1	TRBJ2-7	few	TRBV7-2	TGTGCCAGCAGCTACGGGACAGGCCCCTACGAGCAGTACTTC	CASSYGTGPYEQYF
-	TRBJ2-7	-	TRBV4-1	TGCGCCAGCAGCCAAAGGGACTCGACCGACAATGAGCAGTACTTC	CASSQRDSTDNEQYF
TRBD2	TRBJ2-7	-	TRBV20-1	TGCAGTGCTAGAGAGGGTAGCGGGAGCACCTACGAGCAGTACTTC	CSAREGSGSTYEQYF
-	TRBJ1-1	-	TRBV7-6	TGTGCCAGCAGCCCTAGAGGAGCCACTGAAGCTTTCTTT	CASSPRGATEAFF
-	TRBJ2-7	few	TRBV20-1	TGCAGTGCTAGAGATGGCTATCGGCCCGCGTACTTC	CSARDGYRPAYF
TRBD2	TRBJ2-1	-	TRBV6-9	TGTGCCAGCAGCTACACCGTCCCGGGACTAGCGGGATCTTACAATGAGCAGTTCTTC	CASSYTVPGLAGSYNEQFF
-	TRBJ1-2	many	TRBV28	TGTGCCACCTGGGGAGGGTTCGGCTATGGCTACACCTTC	CATWGGFGYGYTF
-	TRBJ1-1	-	TRBV20-1	TGCAGTGCTAGAGATGGCAGGGGTTACGCGGGGAACACTGAAGCTTTCTTT	CSARDGRGYAGNTEAFF
-	TRBJ2-7	-	TRBV15	TGTGCCACCAGCAGGCGGGAAAGCCGAGAGCAGTACTTC	CATSRRESREQYF
-	TRBJ1-1	-	TRBV29-1	TGCATCACGGGGGGCGAAGCTTTCTTT	CITGGEAFF